The following is a T cell receptor (beta chain) sequence with its context. This CDR3 has 12 residues. V was trimmed by 9 bases and J by 6 bases, leaving 14 bases between them. The germline V gene encodes CDR1 LNHDA and CDR2 SQIVND (reference sequence). 13 Jbeta primers and 60 Vbeta primers were used for the PCR. Clones were read by immunoSEQ multiplex PCR, and TCRdb kept only the in-frame ones, dropping some. The table lists some 87,000 clones, approximately 79% of them singletons. The sample belongs to a study of cytomegalovirus exposure and HLA in healthy donors. Sequences were obtained from PBMCs. The receptor was isolated from a man in his thirties or forties in good health and CMV-seronegative. The chain combines TRBV19 with TRBJ1-1; D is possibly TRBD1 (6 bases). The CDR3 spells CARTPGGPEAFF. The DNA of the CDR3 is TGTGCCAGGACACCGGGGGGCCCTGAAGCTTTCTTT.